This T cell receptor (beta chain) was sequenced during a study of technical replicates of blood from a few donors. Sequenced by immunoSEQ multiplex PCR; TCRdb stores in-frame clones only, minus some. There are tens of thousands of clones in the sample; 85% to 95% occur only once, and 4.7% lies in the top ten. J lost 2 bases, V lost 1 base, and 4 bases had no gene match. The length of the CDR3 is 14 residues. Germline assignment: CDR1 SQVTM and CDR2 ANQGSEA. J is TRBJ1-2 and V is TRBV29-1, with TRBD1 matching 7 bases. Sequencing was performed on PBMCs. The clonotype was recovered from a human donor in good health. Some clones in this sample may be carry-over from other donors' samples. The CDR3, as DNA: TGCAGCGTTGAAGGTTCGGGACAGAACTATGGCTACACCTTC. Amino acids: CSVEGSGQNYGYTF. Filled out from reference TRBV29-1 and TRBJ1-2, the complete variable domain reads SAVISQKPSRDICQRGTSLTIQCQVDSQVTMMFWYRQQPGQSLTLIATANQGSEATYESGFVIDKFPISRPNLTFSTLTVSNMSPEDSSIYLCSVEGSGQNYGYTFGSGTRLTVV.